This TCR beta chain was found in a study of cytomegalovirus exposure and HLA in healthy donors. The PCR had 60 Vbeta and 13 Jbeta primers. TCRdb keeps only in-frame clones here, not all; method: immunoSEQ multiplex PCR. The data contain some 180,000 clones, more than 75% of them seen just once; the ten biggest clones take up 0.2% to 0.3%. This CDR3 has 18 residues. Between the trimmed V and J ends, which lost 0 bases and 7 bases, there was a span of 22 bases. Germline V gives CDR1 MGHRA, CDR2 YSYEKL. J is TRBJ1-5 and V is TRBV4-1, with D possibly being TRBD1 (6 bases). This TCR was sampled from a girl under three years old in good health and CMV-seronegative. Sequenced: PBMCs. The DNA for the CDR3 is TGCGCCAGCAGCCAAGATGGGGTTTACAGGGAAAAGGGGCAGCCCCAGCATTTT. Translation gives CASSQDGVYREKGQPQHF.